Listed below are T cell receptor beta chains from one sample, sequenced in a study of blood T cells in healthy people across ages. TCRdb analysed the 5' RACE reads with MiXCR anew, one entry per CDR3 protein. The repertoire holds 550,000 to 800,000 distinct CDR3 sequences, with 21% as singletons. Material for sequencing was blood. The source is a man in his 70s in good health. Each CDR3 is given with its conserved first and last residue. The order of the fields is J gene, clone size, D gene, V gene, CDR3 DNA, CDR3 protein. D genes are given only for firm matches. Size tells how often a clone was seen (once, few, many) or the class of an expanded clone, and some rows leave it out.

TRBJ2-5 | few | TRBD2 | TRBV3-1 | TGTGCCAGCAGCCAATCAGCGGGAGGCGAGACCCAGTACTTC | CASSQSAGGETQYF
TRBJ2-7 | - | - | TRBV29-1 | TGCAGCGTTGCGGCAGGGGTATACGAGCAGTACTTC | CSVAAGVYEQYF
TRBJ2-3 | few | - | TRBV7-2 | TGTGCCAGCAGCTCGGGAATCAGCACAGATACGCAGTATTTT | CASSSGISTDTQYF
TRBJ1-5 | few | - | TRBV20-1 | TGCAGTGCTAGAGATAGGTTGAGAGGGGCTTCTCAGCCCCAGCATTTT | CSARDRLRGASQPQHF
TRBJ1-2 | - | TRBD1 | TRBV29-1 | TGCAGCGTTGACAGGACAGGAAGCTATGGCTACGCCTTC | CSVDRTGSYGYAF
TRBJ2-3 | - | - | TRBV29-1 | TGCAGCGTTGGGGGGGACAGCACAGATACGCAGTATTTT | CSVGGDSTDTQYF
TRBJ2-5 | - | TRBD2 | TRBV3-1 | TGTGCCAGCAGACTTAGGACTAGCGGTCAAGAGACCCAGTACTTC | CASRLRTSGQETQYF
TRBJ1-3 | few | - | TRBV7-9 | TGTGCCAGCAGCGCAGTCGCCAAAACCAGAGACACCATATATTTT | CASSAVAKTRDTIYF
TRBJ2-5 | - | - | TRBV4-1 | TGCGCCAGCAGCCAAAACGACCGAGAGACCCAGTACTTC | CASSQNDRETQYF
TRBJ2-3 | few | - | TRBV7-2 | TGTGCCAGCAGCTCTCGGACAGCTAGCACAGATACGCAGTATTTT | CASSSRTASTDTQYF
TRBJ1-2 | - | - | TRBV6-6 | TGTGCCAGCAGCTACCCGGGGGCGGATGGCTACACCTTC | CASSYPGADGYTF
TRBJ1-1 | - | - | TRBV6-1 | TGTGCCAGCAGTGAAGGTATGGGTGAAGCTTTCTTT | CASSEGMGEAFF
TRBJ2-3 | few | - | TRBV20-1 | TGCAGTGCTAGAGATCTCGTACGCTTAGATACGCAGTATTTT | CSARDLVRLDTQYF
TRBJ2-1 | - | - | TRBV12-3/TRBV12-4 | TGTGCCAGCAGACGGACTATTCCCGATGAGCAGTTCTTC | CASRRTIPDEQFF
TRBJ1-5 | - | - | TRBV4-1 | TGCGCCAGCAGCCAAGCGGGAGGGCCTAGCAATCAGCCCCAGCATTTT | CASSQAGGPSNQPQHF
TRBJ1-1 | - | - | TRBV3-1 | TGTGCCAGCAGCCTTGGAGGGTTCGGCACTGAAGCTTTCTTT | CASSLGGFGTEAFF
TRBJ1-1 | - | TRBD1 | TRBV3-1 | TGTGCCAGCAGTCAAGGGGACAGCCTGAACACTGAAGCTTTCTTT | CASSQGDSLNTEAFF
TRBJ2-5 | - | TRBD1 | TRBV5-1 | TGCGCCAGCAGCTTGGATGCCACAGGGGGCTACCAAGAGACCCAGTACTTC | CASSLDATGGYQETQYF
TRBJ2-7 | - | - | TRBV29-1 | TGCAGCGCAAGAGGAGTCGAGCAGTACTTC | CSARGVEQYF
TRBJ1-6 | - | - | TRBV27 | TGTGCCAGCAGTTATGGGACGGGGAATTCACCCCTCCACTTT | CASSYGTGNSPLHF
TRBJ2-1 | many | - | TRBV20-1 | TGCAGTGCTAGACCATGGGGCCCAAGCGGGGAGCAGTTCTTC | CSARPWGPSGEQFF
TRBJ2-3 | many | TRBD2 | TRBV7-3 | TGTGCCAGCAGCATAGGACTAGCGAATACGCAGTATTTT | CASSIGLANTQYF
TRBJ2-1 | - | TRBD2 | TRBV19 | TGTGCCAGTAGTATAGAAGGTGTGTTGAGCGGGAGGGACAATGAGCAGTTCTTC | CASSIEGVLSGRDNEQFF
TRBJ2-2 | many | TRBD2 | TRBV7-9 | TGTGCCAGCAGACCCGGACTAGCGGGAGACACCGGGGAGCTGTTTTTT | CASRPGLAGDTGELFF
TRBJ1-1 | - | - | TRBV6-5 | TGTGCCAGCAGTTACCGTGGCAGACTGAACACTGAAGCTTTCTTT | CASSYRGRLNTEAFF
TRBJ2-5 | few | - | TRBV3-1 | TGTGCCAGCAGCCCTCAGCTGGGGAGAGGGCAAGAGACCCAGTACTTC | CASSPQLGRGQETQYF
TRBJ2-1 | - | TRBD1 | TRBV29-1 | TGCAGCGTTGTAACAGGGGATGTCGCTGAGCAGCTCTTC | CSVVTGDVAEQLF
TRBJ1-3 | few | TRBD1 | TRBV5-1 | TGCGCCAGCAGCTTGTACAGGGGTTCTGGAAACACCATATATTTT | CASSLYRGSGNTIYF
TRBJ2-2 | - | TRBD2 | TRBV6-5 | TGTGCCACGTCACTAGCGGGAATTAACACCGGGGAGCTGTTTTTT | CATSLAGINTGELFF
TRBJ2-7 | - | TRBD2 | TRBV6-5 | TGTGCCAGCAGTTACCGAATGACTAGCGGGAACGCTCCCTACGAGCAGTACTTC | CASSYRMTSGNAPYEQYF
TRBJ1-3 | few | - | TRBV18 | TGTGCCAGCTCGCCTGACGTTTCTGGAAACACCATATATTTT | CASSPDVSGNTIYF
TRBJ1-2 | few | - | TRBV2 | TGTGCCAGCAGTCCCGACATGGCCTATGGCTACACCTTC | CASSPDMAYGYTF
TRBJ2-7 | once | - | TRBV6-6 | TGTGCCAGCAGTTACTCAACGGAAAAGACCTACGAGCAGTACTTC | CASSYSTEKTYEQYF
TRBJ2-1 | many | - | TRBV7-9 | TGTGCCAGCAGCTTAGAGGTTTCCTACAATGAGCAGTTCTTC | CASSLEVSYNEQFF
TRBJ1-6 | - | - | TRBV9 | TGTGCCAGCAGCCCAACCGGGGCCGATCATTCACCCCTCCACTTT | CASSPTGADHSPLHF
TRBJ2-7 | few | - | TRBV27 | TGTGCCAGCAGTTTATTCGGGCAGATTCTCTACGAGCAGTACTTC | CASSLFGQILYEQYF
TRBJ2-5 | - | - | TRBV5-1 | TGCGCCAGCAGCTTACCACAGCACGAGACCCAGTACTTC | CASSLPQHETQYF
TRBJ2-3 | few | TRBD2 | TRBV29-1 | TGCAGCCTACCTTTGCCGGGACTACACACAGATACGCAGTATTTT | CSLPLPGLHTDTQYF
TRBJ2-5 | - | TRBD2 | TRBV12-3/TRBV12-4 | TGTGCCAGCAAACCGGGACTAGCGGGAGAACGGCAGTACTTC | CASKPGLAGERQYF
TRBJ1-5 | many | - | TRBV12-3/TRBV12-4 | TGTGCCAGCAGTTGGAATAGCAATCAGCCCCAGCATTTT | CASSWNSNQPQHF